The 30 T cell receptor beta chains below come from one sample, sequenced in a study of PD-1 blockade in classical Hodgkin lymphoma. Using immunoSEQ multiplex PCR, the repertoire was profiled, and TCRdb retains in-frame clones only, with some absent. The table lists about 110,000 clones, 89% of them singletons. In every patient, relapse followed autologous stem cell transplantation, while exposure to brentuximab vedotin differed. Sequencing was performed on peripheral blood mononuclear cells (PBMCs), taken before the second cycle of nivolumab. The receptors come from a human donor with classical Hodgkin lymphoma.

This rearrangement joins TRBV28 to TRBJ1-2; 8 positions match TRBD1. The ends lost 6 bases at V and 1 base at J; junction bases unmatched: 7. The length of the CDR3 is 15 residues. Germline-derived CDR1 and CDR2 are MDHEN and SYDVKM. CDR3 residues: CASSPGDRSNYGYTF. CDR3 nucleotides: TGTGCCAGCAGCCCGGGGGACAGGAGTAACTATGGCTACACCTTC.

The chain has TRBV7-2 and TRBJ1-2; D remains unclear. Trimming left V 4 bases short and J 4 bases short, with 13 bases between. Germline V gene data show CDR1 as SGHTA and CDR2 as FQGNSA. The CDR3 length is 14 residues. The CDR3 sequence: CASSSTGEIYGYTF. CDR3 in DNA: TGTGCCAGCAGCTCAACCGGGGAAATCTATGGCTACACCTTC. Looking up the rest from reference TRBV7-2 and TRBJ1-2 gives the full variable domain: GAGVSQSPSNKVTEKGKDVELRCDPISGHTALYWYRQSLGQGLEFLIYFQGNSAPDKSGLPSDRFSAERTGGSVSTLTIQRTQQEDSAVYLCASSSTGEIYGYTFGSGTRLTVV.

The chain uses TRBV29-1 and TRBJ2-1; 7 positions match TRBD2. The CDR3 is 15 residues long. The junction had 13 bases not matched to a gene; V was cut back by 4 bases and J by 7 bases. Germline CDR1 is SQVTM and CDR2 is ANQGSEA. Written as DNA, the CDR3 is TGCAGCGTTGGGGGAGGGGACTTGGGATCTAATGAGCAGTTCTTC. This codes for CSVGGGDLGSNEQFF.

The genes are TRBV27 and TRBJ1-5; D ambiguous. The CDR3 is 17 amino acids. V lost 0 bases and J lost 2, with 14 bases in between. Germline values: CDR1 MNHEY, CDR2 SMNVEV (reference sequence). CDR3: CASSLSAYERGNQPQHF. CDR3 DNA sequence: TGTGCCAGCAGTTTATCCGCGTACGAAAGGGGCAATCAGCCCCAGCATTTT.

The J gene is TRBJ2-7, the V gene TRBV27; 9 positions agree with TRBD1. The CDR3 runs to 15 residues. CDR1 and CDR2 (germline): MNHEY, SMNVEV (reference sequence). The V gene end was trimmed by 7 bases and the J gene end by 3 bases; junction bases not matched to a gene: 10. CDR3 DNA: TGTGCCAGCACTCAAACTCCGGGACAGGGCTACGAGCAGTACTTC. The encoded protein is CASTQTPGQGYEQYF.

V and J are TRBV9 and TRBJ2-1; D might be TRBD1 (6 bases). The length of the CDR3 is 16 residues. The germline V gene encodes CDR1 SGDLS and CDR2 YYNGEE. V was clipped by 2 bases and J by 1 base, with 13 bases between them. The CDR3 region has the DNA TGTGCCAGCAGCGTCACAGGGCCCTTTTCCTACAATGAGCAGTTCTTC. Amino acid sequence: CASSVTGPFSYNEQFF.

This clone has only a few counts. The chain employs TRBV30 and TRBJ2-2; 8 bases fit TRBD1. The CDR3 loop spans 13 amino acids. Germline loops: CDR1 GTSNPN, CDR2 SVGIG (reference sequence). V lost 8 bases and J lost 3; bases outside the gene matches: 5. CDR3 in amino acids: CAGQGMDTGELFF. CDR3 sequence (DNA): TGTGCCGGACAGGGAATGGACACCGGGGAGCTGTTTTTT.

This chain joins TRBV28 and TRBJ2-7; 9 bases fit TRBD2. The germline CDR1 and CDR2 sequences are MDHEN and SYDVKM. V trimming: 5 bases; J trimming: 0 bases; junction bases outside the gene matches: 8. This CDR3 contains 16 residues. CDR3 bases: TGTGCCAGCAGTCAAACAATAGCGGGGGTCTCCTACGAGCAGTACTTC. The encoded protein is CASSQTIAGVSYEQYF.

This clone has just one count. The chain employs TRBV10-2 and TRBJ2-5; D tentatively reads TRBD1 or TRBD2 (5 bases each). Matching the DNA end better, TRBJ2-7 makes the J call doubtful. The V gene's germline CDR1 is WSHSY and CDR2 SAAADI. This CDR3 has 13 residues. The CDR3 region has the DNA TGCGCCAGCAGGGGGACCCCCTCCTACGAGCAGTACTTC. It encodes CASRGTPSYEQYF.

The chain employs TRBV11-2 and TRBJ2-1; possible D gene TRBD2, 5 bases. The V and J ends lost 0 bases and 0 bases respectively, with 9 bases between them. From germline, CDR1 is SGHAT and CDR2 FQNNGV. The CDR3 has 16 residues. Written as DNA, the CDR3 is TGTGCCAGCAGCTTAGATGAGGGTTACTCCTACAATGAGCAGTTCTTC. The encoded protein is CASSLDEGYSYNEQFF.

The chain has TRBV7-2 and TRBJ1-5; TRBD1 is a possible D gene (5 bases). Trimming pared 3 bases from V and 4 bases from J, leaving 13 bases between. This CDR3 region has 15 residues. Germline-derived CDR1 and CDR2 are SGHTA and FQGNSA. This CDR3 reads CASSLERGLNQPQHF. The CDR3 nucleotides are TGTGCCAGCAGCTTGGAGAGGGGTTTGAATCAGCCCCAGCATTTT.

V and J are TRBV5-1 and TRBJ2-3, with D tentatively TRBD1 (6 bases). The CDR3 sequence is 16 residues long. Per the germline V gene, CDR1 is SGHRS and CDR2 is YFSETQ. V was clipped by 7 bases and J by 2 bases, with 20 bases between them. CDR3: CASAPPRDTTTDTQYF. Written as DNA, the CDR3 is TGCGCCAGCGCTCCCCCCCGGGACACCACCACAGATACGCAGTATTTT.

The chain has TRBV7-2 and TRBJ2-1, with D possibly matching TRBD1 (5 bases). This CDR3 comprises 12 residues. The V end was cut by 6 bases, the J end by 14 bases, with 17 bases between. The germline gives CDR1 SGHTA, CDR2 FQGNSA. CDR3 sequence: CASSSAGSREFF. The CDR3 DNA sequence: TGTGCCAGCAGTTCGGCAGGGTCTAGGGAGTTCTTC.

V and J are TRBV2 and TRBJ1-1, with D perhaps TRBD1 (6 bases). CDR1 SNHLY and CDR2 FYNNEI come from the germline V gene. The CDR3 extends over 11 amino acids. V was trimmed by 5 bases and J by 7 bases, leaving 8 bases between them. CDR3 sequence reads: CASSLDSEAFF. The CDR3 nucleotides are TGTGCCAGCAGTCTGGACAGTGAAGCTTTCTTT.

The chain couples TRBV6-5 to TRBJ2-7; D might be TRBD2 (7 bases). Germline V gene lookup returns CDR1 MNHEY and CDR2 SVGAGI. This CDR3 contains 15 residues. Trimming removed 6 bases at V and 5 bases at J, with 20 bases between. The CDR3 spells CASRMSGGLRNEQYF. In nucleotides, the CDR3 is TGTGCCAGCAGGATGTCGGGGGGCCTTCGGAACGAGCAGTACTTC.

V is TRBV7-2 and J is TRBJ1-1; the D gene is possibly TRBD1 (5 bases). Trimming took off 6 bases at V and 1 base at J, with 21 bases between the two ends. The CDR3 sequence is 17 residues long. Germline CDR1 reads SGHTA; CDR2 reads FQGNSA. The CDR3: CASSIHTGLSANTEAFF. CDR3 nucleotide sequence: TGTGCCAGCAGTATTCATACAGGCCTTTCTGCGAACACTGAAGCTTTCTTT.

This chain links TRBV7-2 with TRBJ2-5; 8 bases match TRBD2. V shed 7 bases, J shed 5 bases, and the junction held 21 bases outside the gene matches. Germline values: CDR1 SGHTA, CDR2 FQGNSA. The CDR3 has 18 amino acids. The CDR3 DNA reads as TGTGCCAGCACCAAAGGGGCAGGATACAGCGGGAGAGTGGAGACCCAGTACTTC. Residues: CASTKGAGYSGRVETQYF.

In this sample, this clone turned up once. This sequence joins TRBV2 and TRBJ2-7; D call uncertain. This CDR3 comprises 12 residues. Per germline, CDR1 SNHLY and CDR2 FYNNEI. V was shortened by 6 bases and J by 2 bases, with 8 bases between the two germline ends. The CDR3 nucleotides read TGTGCCAGCAGCCTCCCCCCCTACGAGCAGTACTTC. It codes for CASSLPPYEQYF. The whole variable domain, filled in from reference TRBV2 and TRBJ2-7, reads EPEVTQTPSHQVTQMGQEVILRCVPISNHLYFYWYRQILGQKVEFLVSFYNNEISEKSEIFDDQFSVERPDGSNFTLKIRSTKLEDSAMYFCASSLPPYEQYFGPGTRLTVT.

CDR3 sequence (DNA): TGTGCCAGCAGTTACTCGGGCCCAGACCTAGGGGGCTACACCTTC. It yields the protein CASSYSGPDLGGYTF. The V call is TRBV6-6, the J call TRBJ1-2; D is undetermined. This CDR3 has 15 amino acids. Per the germline V gene, CDR1 is MNHNY and CDR2 is SVGAGI (reference sequence). Trimming pared 0 bases from V and 8 bases from J, leaving 16 bases between.

V usage is TRBV5-8 and J usage is TRBJ1-5, with D possibly TRBD1 on 5 matching bases. This CDR3 is built from 16 residues. Trimming took 2 bases from V and 2 from J, leaving 14 bases between them. In germline, CDR1 is SGHTS, CDR2 YDEGEE. CDR3: CASSFGVLQGNQPQHF. The CDR3 nucleotides read TGTGCCAGCAGCTTCGGTGTTTTACAGGGCAATCAGCCCCAGCATTTT.

CDR3 region: CSVGSVAGANVLTF. CDR3 DNA sequence: TGCAGCGTTGGATCGGTAGCTGGGGCCAACGTCCTGACTTTC. The V gene is TRBV29-1, the J gene TRBJ2-6, with D hard to call. This CDR3 spans 14 amino acids. CDR1 SQVTM and CDR2 ANQGSEA come from the germline V gene. V lost 4 bases and J 2 bases, leaving 9 bases between the germline ends.

The V and J genes are TRBV5-1 and TRBJ1-1; no clear D. Between the trimmed V and J ends, which lost 5 bases and 1 base, there was a span of 15 bases. The CDR3 sequence is 15 residues long. Germline V gene data show CDR1 as SGHRS and CDR2 as YFSETQ. DNA of the CDR3: TGCGCCAGCAGGGAGATCGGGATGGCGAACACTGAAGCTTTCTTT. Amino acid sequence: CASREIGMANTEAFF.

The V and J genes are TRBV27 and TRBJ2-1, with TRBD2 as a possible D gene (6 bases). Germline-derived CDR1 and CDR2 are MNHEY and SMNVEV (reference sequence). Trimming shortened V by 7 bases and J by 4 bases, and 11 bases separated the two germline ends. This CDR3 comprises 13 residues. CDR3 protein: CASNQEGYNEQFF. CDR3 sequence (DNA): TGTGCCAGCAACCAGGAGGGGTACAATGAGCAGTTCTTC.

The chain uses TRBV11-2 and TRBJ2-7; 10 bases are a match to TRBD2. The V gene's germline CDR1 is SGHAT and CDR2 FQNNGV. This CDR3 is 14 amino acids long. The J segment lost 4 bases and the V segment lost 5 bases, leaving 5 bases of the junction unmatched. The CDR3 sequence is CASSRTSGNYEQYF. The CDR3 DNA sequence: TGTGCCAGCAGCAGGACTAGCGGAAATTACGAGCAGTACTTC.

The genes are TRBV25-1 and TRBJ1-5; a weak D match, TRBD1 (5 bases). Trimming took 1 base from V and 4 from J, leaving 14 bases between them. The CDR3 has 16 amino acids. Germline V gene sequence: CDR1 MGHDK, CDR2 SYGVNS. CDR3 in amino acids: CASSESAQGRNQPQHF. The CDR3, as DNA: TGTGCCAGCAGTGAATCGGCGCAGGGAAGGAATCAGCCCCAGCATTTT.

The chain joins TRBV30 to TRBJ2-7; a possible D gene is TRBD1 (6 bases). The CDR3 is 13 residues long. CDR1 and CDR2 from the germline V gene are GTSNPN and SVGIG (reference sequence). Trimming removed 2 bases from V and 4 bases from J, with 12 bases in between. The CDR3 here is CAWSLIQGYEQYF. DNA for the CDR3: TGTGCCTGGAGTTTAATACAGGGATACGAGCAGTACTTC.

This sequence joins TRBV19 and TRBJ1-1; D gene uncertain. The germline V gene has CDR1 LNHDA and CDR2 SQIVND (reference sequence). The CDR3 has 14 residues. V lost 5 bases and J lost 3, with 13 bases in between. Written as DNA, the CDR3 is TGTGCCAGTAGTGTGGGCCGAATGTACACTGAAGCTTTCTTT. This gives the protein CASSVGRMYTEAFF.

The J gene is TRBJ2-2, the V gene TRBV7-9; TRBD1 or TRBD2 may be the D gene (6 bases each). The ends were cut back, 1 base at V and 0 bases at J, with 9 bases in the middle. Germline V CDR1 and CDR2: SEHNR, FQNEAQ (reference sequence). The CDR3 loop spans 16 amino acids. The CDR3 region has the DNA TGTGCCAGCAGCTTAGTGGGGGGCGCGAACACCGGGGAGCTGTTTTTT. Translated: CASSLVGGANTGELFF.

CDR3 protein: CASSLEGAGTGELFF. For the CDR3, the DNA is TGTGCCAGCAGCTTAGAGGGGGCAGGGACCGGGGAGCTGTTTTTT. This rearrangement joins TRBV11-2 to TRBJ2-2, with a possible D match to TRBD1 (6 bases). Germline lookup yields CDR1 SGHAT and CDR2 FQNNGV. V was pared by 0 bases and J by 5 bases, with 10 bases between. The CDR3 consists of 15 residues.

The rearrangement uses TRBV6-1 and TRBJ1-2; D is ambiguous. Germline V gene sequence: CDR1 MNHNS, CDR2 SASEGT. The CDR3 runs to 16 residues. Trimming took off 1 base at V and 4 bases at J, with 16 bases between the two ends. For the CDR3, the DNA is TGTGCCAGCAGTGAAGGCCGGAATACCCTATCCTATGGCTACACCTTC. It encodes CASSEGRNTLSYGYTF.